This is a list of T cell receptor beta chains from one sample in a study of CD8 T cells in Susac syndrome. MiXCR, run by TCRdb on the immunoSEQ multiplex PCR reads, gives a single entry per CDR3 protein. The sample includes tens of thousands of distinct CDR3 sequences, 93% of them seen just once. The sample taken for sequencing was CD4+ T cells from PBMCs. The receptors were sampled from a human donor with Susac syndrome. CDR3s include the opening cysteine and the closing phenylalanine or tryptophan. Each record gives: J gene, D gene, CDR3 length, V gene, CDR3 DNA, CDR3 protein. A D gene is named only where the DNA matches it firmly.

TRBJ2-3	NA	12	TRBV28	TGTGCCAGCAGTTTATATGCGGATACGCAGTATTTT	CASSLYADTQYF
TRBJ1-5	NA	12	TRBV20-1	TGCAGTGCCTTCCAGGGGAATCAGCCCCAGCATTTT	CSAFQGNQPQHF
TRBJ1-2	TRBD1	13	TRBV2	TGTGCCAGCAGCGTAACAGGGGGCTATGGCTACACCTTC	CASSVTGGYGYTF
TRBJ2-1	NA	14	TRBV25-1	TGTGCCAGCACCTCATCGGGCTGGGGGAATGAGCAGTTCTTC	CASTSSGWGNEQFF
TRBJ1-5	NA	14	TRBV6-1	TGTGCCAGCAGTGACGTATGGAAAAATCAGCCCCAGCATTTT	CASSDVWKNQPQHF
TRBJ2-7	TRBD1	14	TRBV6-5	TGTGCCAGCAGTTCCGGACAGGGTACCTACGAGCAGTACTTC	CASSSGQGTYEQYF
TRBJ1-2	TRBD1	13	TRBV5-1	TGCGCCAGCAGCCGACAGGGGGCTGATGGCTACACCTTC	CASSRQGADGYTF
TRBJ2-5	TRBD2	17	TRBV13	TGTGCCAGCAGCCGGGGACTAGCGGGGGGGCCGGGAGAGACCCAGTACTTC	CASSRGLAGGPGETQYF
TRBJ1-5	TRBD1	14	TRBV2	TGTGCCAGCGGGACAGGGTTTGGCAATCAGCCCCAGCATTTT	CASGTGFGNQPQHF
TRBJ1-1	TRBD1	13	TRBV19	TGTGCCAGCAAACAGACAGGGGGCACTGAAGCTTTCTTT	CASKQTGGTEAFF